A single sample is the source of the 16 T cell receptor beta chains below, sequenced in a study of blood T cell repertoires in COVID-19. The data were produced by immunoSEQ multiplex PCR, yet TCRdb's version contains in-frame clones alone and is incomplete. The table shows about 16,000 clones, with 85% to 90% occurring only once. Input material: peripheral blood. The receptors were gathered from a woman aged 80 or older with COVID-19, enrolled during active disease.

This chain uses TRBV5-1 with TRBJ1-1, with D unresolved. CDR3 size: 15 residues. The V end was cut by 1 base, the J end by 0 bases, with 10 bases between. Germline V gives CDR1 SGHRS, CDR2 YFSETQ. This CDR3 reads CASSLSEGMNTEAFF. The CDR3 nucleotides read TGCGCCAGCAGCTTGAGTGAGGGCATGAACACTGAAGCTTTCTTT. The variable domain in full, completed from reference TRBV5-1 and TRBJ1-1, reads KAGVTQTPRYLIKTRGQQVTLSCSPISGHRSVSWYQQTPGQGLQFLFEYFSETQRNKGNFPGRFSGRQFSNSRSEMNVSTLELGDSALYLCASSLSEGMNTEAFFGQGTRLTVV.

The V call is TRBV12-3 or TRBV12-4, the J call TRBJ1-2; TRBD1 aligns across 9 bases. J lost 6 bases, V lost 4 bases, and 3 bases had no gene match. CDR3 length equals 13 residues. The CDR3, as DNA: TGTGCCAGCAGTTGGACAGGGGCGAATGGCTACACCTTC. It yields the protein CASSWTGANGYTF.

V and J are TRBV2 and TRBJ2-7; 7 bases are shared with TRBD1. The CDR3 covers 13 residues. The germline CDR1 and CDR2 sequences are SNHLY and FYNNEI. V shed 9 bases, J shed 1 base, and the junction held 6 bases outside the gene matches. As DNA, the CDR3 is TGTGCCAGTACCGGGACAGAGTCCTACGAGCAGTACTTC. Encoded protein: CASTGTESYEQYF.

V is TRBV28 and J is TRBJ2-7, with 11 bases fitting TRBD2. CDR1 is MDHEN, CDR2 SYDVKM, per germline. This CDR3 region has 15 residues. The J segment lost 9 bases and the V segment lost 4 bases, leaving 11 bases of the junction unmatched. CDR3 residues: CASSYKVGLAARQYF. The CDR3 coding sequence is TGTGCCAGCAGTTATAAAGTGGGACTAGCGGCCCGGCAGTACTTC.

On this clone itself: Relative to the germline gene, one junction end is altered; a read error may explain this. CDR3 sequence (DNA): TGTGTCAGCCGGACAGGGGATGGGGGCAATCAGCCCCAGCATTTT. The encoded protein is CVSRTGDGGNQPQHF. The chain links TRBV28 to TRBJ1-5; 9 bases align to TRBD1. CDR1 and CDR2 from the germline V gene are MDHEN and SYDVKM. The CDR3 sequence is 15 residues long.

The rearrangement uses TRBV18 and TRBJ1-1; a weak D match, TRBD1 (6 bases). Germline V gene lookup returns CDR1 KGHSH and CDR2 LQKENI. CDR3 length equals 15 residues. Trimming removed 2 bases at V and 5 bases at J, with 15 bases between. Written as DNA, the CDR3 is TGTGCCAGCTCACCAATGGCGGGGGCGGGGACTGAAGCTTTCTTT. Its protein is CASSPMAGAGTEAFF.

The chain is built from TRBV4-2 and TRBJ2-7; 7 nucleotides agree with TRBD1. This CDR3 has 15 residues. The V segment lost 4 bases and the J segment 2 bases; nucleotides outside the gene matches: 8. From germline, CDR1 is LGHNA and CDR2 YNFKEQ. The CDR3 DNA reads as TGTGCCAGCAGCCTTTCCCGACAGGGACCCTACGAGCAGTACTTC. It yields the protein CASSLSRQGPYEQYF.

The chain joins TRBV5-1 to TRBJ2-7, with a possible D match to TRBD2 (6 bases). Trimming took 0 bases from V and 6 from J, leaving 16 bases between them. CDR3 length: 15 amino acids. Germline loops: CDR1 SGHRS, CDR2 YFSETQ. CDR3 nucleotides: TGCGCCAGCAGCTTGGCGGCTAGCGCTTTCCGCGAGCAGTACTTC. Translated: CASSLAASAFREQYF.

This clone was seen only once. The chain's CDR3 is CASSSSDRGRNEKLFF. CDR3 nucleotides: TGTGCCAGCAGTTCCTCCGACAGGGGCCGGAACGAAAAACTGTTTTTT. V usage is TRBV28 and J usage is TRBJ1-4, with 8 bases aligning to TRBD1. The germline CDR1 and CDR2 sequences are MDHEN and SYDVKM. The CDR3 sequence is 16 residues long. V dropped 4 bases and J dropped 8; count of bases not matched to a gene: 12.

The chain joins TRBV11-2 to TRBJ2-3; D unclear. Trimming shortened V by 4 bases and J by 1 base, and 6 bases separated the two germline ends. Germline-derived CDR1 and CDR2 are SGHAT and FQNNGV. The CDR3 totals 13 residues. CDR3: CASSSQGTDTQYF. CDR3 nucleotide sequence: TGTGCCAGCAGCTCCCAGGGCACAGATACGCAGTATTTT.

This clone was seen a handful of times. The V gene is TRBV27, the J gene TRBJ2-7; D is possibly TRBD2 (6 bases). CDR1 and CDR2 (germline): MNHEY, SMNVEV (reference sequence). V lost 6 bases, J lost 1 base, and 16 bases lay in between. The CDR3 runs to 15 residues. The CDR3 sequence is CASRHPGLASYEQYF. The CDR3 coding sequence is TGTGCCAGCAGGCATCCGGGACTTGCTTCCTACGAGCAGTACTTC.

The sample holds a few counts of this clone. The chain combines TRBV19 with TRBJ1-5; the D gene is possibly TRBD1 (6 bases). Germline values: CDR1 LNHDA, CDR2 SQIVND (reference sequence). The CDR3 consists of 15 residues. The V and J ends lost 3 bases and 4 bases respectively, with 13 bases between them. The CDR3 DNA reads as TGTGCCAGTAGTATGGAAGGGGGGGTTAATCAGCCCCAGCATTTT. It specifies CASSMEGGVNQPQHF.

The chain employs TRBV11-3 and TRBJ2-5; 9 bases match TRBD1. This CDR3 is 13 amino acids long. The J segment lost 3 bases and the V segment lost 5 bases, leaving 1 base of the junction unmatched. CDR1 and CDR2 from the germline V gene are SGHNT and YENEEA. The CDR3 reads CASSRDREETQYF. The CDR3 bases are TGTGCCAGCAGCCGGGACAGGGAAGAGACCCAGTACTTC. The full variable domain, completed using reference TRBV11-3 and TRBJ2-5, is EAGVVQSPRYKIIEKKQPVAFWCNPISGHNTLYWYLQNLGQGPELLIRYENEEAVDDSQLPKDRFSAERLKGVDSTLKIQPAELGDSAVYLCASSRDREETQYFGPGTRLLVL.

The sample holds a few counts of this clone. The gene calls are TRBV4-3 and TRBJ2-6; D may be TRBD2 (5 bases). The CDR3 has 17 residues. V lost 0 bases and J lost 0, with 9 bases in between. The V gene's germline CDR1 is LGHNA and CDR2 YSLEER. The CDR3 loop is CASSQDLGGSGANVLTF. The DNA of the CDR3 is TGCGCCAGCAGCCAAGATCTTGGAGGCTCTGGGGCCAACGTCCTGACTTTC.

The chain combines TRBV4-2 with TRBJ1-3; 8 bases are a match to TRBD1. CDR3 length equals 17 residues. Trimming removed 0 bases from V and 5 bases from J; junction bases left unmatched: 9. Germline V gene sequence: CDR1 LGHNA, CDR2 YNFKEQ. CDR3 DNA: TGTGCCAGCAGCCAAGAGGGAACAGGGGGTAAAAGAAACACCATATATTTT. Translated, it gives CASSQEGTGGKRNTIYF.

This clone was observed a handful of times. CDR3 in amino acids: CASSSGVGNEKLFF. DNA of the CDR3: TGCGCCAGCAGCTCAGGGGTGGGTAATGAAAAACTGTTTTTT. The chain links TRBV5-1 to TRBJ1-4; a possible D gene is TRBD1 (6 bases). V was trimmed by 3 bases and J by 4 bases, leaving 10 bases between them. This CDR3 is 14 amino acids long. The germline gives CDR1 SGHRS, CDR2 YFSETQ.